Below, 11 T cell receptor beta chains from the same sample are listed, as sequenced in a study of shared clonotypes between healthy human individuals. Clones were sequenced by immunoSEQ multiplex PCR, and TCRdb holds only the in-frame ones, with some missing. This sample has over a million clones, with 75% to 80% found just once. Sequencing used memory CD4+ T cells from PBMCs. Noted subset: CD45RA-negative fraction. These receptors all come from a man between 18 and 35 years old in good health. Some clones in this sample may be carry-over from other donors' samples.

In this sample, this clone turned up once. V gene TRBV6-4 combines with J gene TRBJ2-2; 9 positions agree with TRBD2. Trimming took 6 bases from V and 3 from J; bases not matched to a gene: 2. There are 14 residues in the CDR3. The germline gives CDR1 MRHNA, CDR2 SNTAGT. CDR3 region: CASRGLAYTGELFF. The DNA of the CDR3 is TGTGCCAGCAGAGGACTAGCGTACACCGGGGAGCTGTTTTTT.

This clone was recorded only once. The chain is built from TRBV18 and TRBJ1-1; D is undetermined. Between the trimmed V and J ends, which lost 3 bases and 3 bases, there was a span of 11 bases. The CDR3 has 14 amino acids. Germline V gene lookup returns CDR1 KGHSH and CDR2 LQKENI. CDR3 residues: CASSPTRVDTEAFF. The CDR3 DNA is TGTGCCAGCTCACCTACCCGGGTCGACACTGAAGCTTTCTTT.

The chain joins TRBV28 to TRBJ2-6, with a weak D call TRBD2 (5 bases). V was trimmed by 4 bases and J by 3 bases, leaving 7 bases between them. CDR3 size: 14 residues. Per the germline V gene, CDR1 is MDHEN and CDR2 is SYDVKM. CDR3 bases: TGTGCCAGCAGTTGGAGGTTTGGGGCCAACGTCCTGACTTTC. Translating it yields CASSWRFGANVLTF.

V and J are TRBV6-6 and TRBJ1-2; D is uncertain. The CDR3 loop spans 12 amino acids. The V end lost 6 bases, the J end lost 7 bases, and 12 bases lay between the germline ends. Germline CDR1 and CDR2: MNHNY and SVGAGI (reference sequence). DNA for the CDR3: TGTGCCAGCAGCCCCGGGCCCGTTGGCTACACCTTC. Protein: CASSPGPVGYTF.

J is TRBJ1-2 and V is TRBV7-2; maybe TRBD1 (6 bases). This CDR3 contains 12 residues. V was shortened by 5 bases and J by 7 bases, with 11 bases between the two germline ends. CDR1 SGHTA and CDR2 FQGNSA come from the germline V gene. CDR3 bases: TGTGCCAGCAGCCAACAGGGATTTGGCTACACCTTC. Its translation is CASSQQGFGYTF.

The chain uses TRBV5-1 and TRBJ2-3, with TRBD2 matching over 10 bases. The J segment lost 2 bases and the V segment lost 4 bases, leaving 10 bases of the junction unmatched. Looked up from germline, CDR1 is SGHRS and CDR2 is YFSETQ. The CDR3 spans 17 residues. Here the CDR3 DNA reads TGCGCCAGCAGCCTAAAGCGGGAGGGCCTCTACACAGATACGCAGTATTTT. Translated, it gives CASSLKREGLYTDTQYF.

CDR3 nucleotides: TGTGCCTGGAGTCACGGGGGCCGCACAGATACGCAGTATTTT. Residues: CAWSHGGRTDTQYF. V gene TRBV30 combines with J gene TRBJ2-3; D tentatively reads TRBD1 or TRBD2 (6 bases each). V dropped 2 bases and J dropped 1 base, with 10 bases sitting between them. The CDR3 totals 14 residues. Germline assignment: CDR1 GTSNPN and CDR2 SVGIG (reference sequence).

The chain uses TRBV28 and TRBJ2-7, with 9 bases aligning to TRBD2. V was pared by 5 bases and J by 5 bases, with 13 bases of the junction left unmatched. From germline, CDR1 is MDHEN and CDR2 SYDVKM. CDR3 length: 16 amino acids. The CDR3 DNA is TGTGCCAGCAGTCCACCCCGGGGTAGCGGGAGCCACGAGCAGTACTTC. Residues: CASSPPRGSGSHEQYF.

This clone appeared a few times. V and J are TRBV28 and TRBJ1-5; D is undetermined. The germline V gene encodes CDR1 MDHEN and CDR2 SYDVKM. This CDR3 region has 11 residues. Between the trimmed V and J ends, which lost 5 bases and 5 bases, there was a span of 4 bases. The CDR3 DNA reads as TGTGCCAGCAGTCTGCATCAGCCCCAGCATTTT. Translated: CASSLHQPQHF.

The chain links TRBV19 to TRBJ1-2; tentative D call: TRBD1 (5 bases). The germline V and J ends were trimmed by 5 bases and 4 bases, with 17 bases remaining between them. The CDR3 extends over 15 amino acids. Germline loops: CDR1 LNHDA, CDR2 SQIVND (reference sequence). The DNA for the CDR3 is TGTGCCAGTAGTGCCGGGGCAGGGTATGGCTATGGCTACACCTTC. This gives the protein CASSAGAGYGYGYTF.

Regarding this clone: A much more abundant neighbour one base away suggests this may be a read error. This chain connects TRBV30 to TRBJ2-3, with TRBD2 identical over 9 bases. This CDR3 is 15 amino acids long. Per germline, CDR1 GTSNPN and CDR2 SVGIG (reference sequence). The CDR3 region has the DNA TGTGCTTACGGGATTAGCGGGAGCGGCACAGATACGCGGTATTTT. It translates to CAYGISGSGTDTRYF.